A single sample gave rise to the 26 T cell receptor beta chains below, sequenced in a study of cytomegalovirus exposure and HLA in healthy donors. PCR amplification relied on 60 Vbeta primers (plus 13 Jbeta primers). The method was immunoSEQ multiplex PCR; TCRdb's version includes in-frame clones alone and lacks a portion of them. The table includes about 98,000 clones, 81% detected once. Sequencing was done on a sample of PBMCs. The receptors originated from a man aged 35-49 years in good health and CMV-seronegative.

This clone appeared a few times. The chain employs TRBV7-8 and TRBJ1-5; 7 positions match TRBD1. V lost 0 bases, J lost 7 bases, and 15 bases stayed unmatched. Germline V gives CDR1 SGHVS, CDR2 FQNEAQ. The CDR3 contains 18 residues. DNA for the CDR3: TGTGCCAGCAGCTTAGCGCGAATTTGGACAGGTAGTGGACAGCCCCAGCATTTT. The encoded protein is CASSLARIWTGSGQPQHF.

J is TRBJ2-6 and V is TRBV7-3; 8 nucleotides align to TRBD1. Germline CDR1 is SGHTA and CDR2 is FQGTGA. The CDR3 covers 18 residues. V shed 2 bases and J 3 bases; nucleotides not matched to a gene: 9. The CDR3 sequence: CASSLDRGRLSGANVLTF. The DNA of the CDR3 is TGTGCCAGCAGCTTAGACAGGGGCCGGTTGAGTGGGGCCAACGTCCTGACTTTC.

The rearrangement uses TRBV7-9 and TRBJ1-2; TRBD1 matches at 7 bases. The J segment lost 1 base and the V segment lost 7 bases, leaving 9 bases of the junction unmatched. Germline V gene sequence: CDR1 SEHNR, CDR2 FQNEAQ (reference sequence). The CDR3 has 15 amino acids. The DNA of the CDR3 is TGTGCCAGCACCCCGGACAGGAACAGTAACTATGGCTACACCTTC. Translated, it gives CASTPDRNSNYGYTF.

The rearrangement uses TRBV2 and TRBJ1-5; 8 bases agree with TRBD1. The ends lost 7 bases at V and 5 bases at J; junction bases unmatched: 7. The CDR3 extends over 14 amino acids. Per the germline V gene, CDR1 is SNHLY and CDR2 is FYNNEI. The CDR3 coding sequence is TGTGCCAGCAATGGGGGACAGGCTGATCAGCCCCAGCATTTT. Its protein product is CASNGGQADQPQHF.

The chain links TRBV7-2 to TRBJ1-2; no reliable D call. CDR1 SGHTA and CDR2 FQGNSA come from the germline V gene. CDR3 size: 13 residues. Trimming cost V 5 bases and J 6 bases, with 13 bases left between them. The DNA for the CDR3 is TGTGCCAGCAGCCCCGTCATCGGAGATGGCTACACCTTC. This translates into CASSPVIGDGYTF.

The chain combines TRBV27 with TRBJ1-5, with 8 bases matching TRBD1. CDR3 length: 14 residues. In germline, CDR1 is MNHEY, CDR2 SMNVEV (reference sequence). Losses at the gene ends were 4 bases for V and 11 bases for J; bases not matched to a gene: 10. CDR3 loop: CASSSTGANLAQHF. The CDR3 region has the DNA TGTGCCAGCAGTTCGACAGGGGCAAATCTAGCCCAGCATTTT.

The V and J genes are TRBV7-9 and TRBJ1-4; 8 bases are a match to TRBD1. After removal of 5 bases from V and 7 bases from J, the junction contained 6 bases not matched to a gene. The CDR3 runs 14 residues. CDR1 is SEHNR, CDR2 FQNEAQ, per germline (reference sequence). In nucleotides, the CDR3 is TGTGCCAGCAGCCTCGACAGGGGTATTGAAAAACTGTTTTTT. This encodes CASSLDRGIEKLFF.

The genes are TRBV5-4 and TRBJ2-1, with D unresolved. Between the trimmed V and J ends, which lost 0 bases and 4 bases, there was a span of 5 bases. The germline gives CDR1 SGHNT, CDR2 YYREEE (reference sequence). This CDR3 is built from 13 residues. CDR3 amino acids: CASSLDRYNEQFF. DNA of the CDR3: TGTGCCAGCAGCTTGGATAGATACAATGAGCAGTTCTTC.

The chain has TRBV7-9 and TRBJ2-3; 8 positions agree with TRBD2. The CDR3 length is 13 residues. V lost 4 bases, J lost 4 bases, and 1 base stayed unmatched. In germline, CDR1 is SEHNR, CDR2 FQNEAQ (reference sequence). CDR3 nucleotides: TGTGCCAGCAGCTACGGGGGGGCAGATACGCAGTATTTT. It translates to CASSYGGADTQYF.

This chain uses TRBV11-2 with TRBJ1-4; a weak D match, TRBD1 (5 bases). CDR3 length: 16 amino acids. The V gene lost 1 base and the J gene lost 3 bases, with 12 bases spanning the gap. The V gene's germline CDR1 is SGHAT and CDR2 FQNNGV. DNA of the CDR3: TGTGCCAGCAGCTTAGGATCGGCAGGGTCTAATGAAAAACTGTTTTTT. Translated, it gives CASSLGSAGSNEKLFF.

The rearrangement uses TRBV2 and TRBJ2-7, with 13 bases aligning to TRBD2. Germline CDR1 reads SNHLY; CDR2 reads FYNNEI. This CDR3 spans 18 amino acids. Trimming removed 2 bases from V and 0 bases from J; junction bases left unmatched: 7. The CDR3: CASSELLAGGPSSYEQYF. CDR3 nucleotides: TGTGCCAGCAGTGAACTACTAGCGGGGGGGCCGAGCTCCTACGAGCAGTACTTC.

In DNA form, the CDR3 reads TGTGCCAGCAGCTCCCTTATGGGGGGACAGGGGGAGTCCAACGTCCTGACTTTC. Protein product: CASSSLMGGQGESNVLTF. V usage is TRBV5-6 and J usage is TRBJ2-6; 11 bases fit TRBD1. The V gene's germline CDR1 is SGHDT and CDR2 YYEEEE. This CDR3 contains 18 residues. The trim removed 3 bases at V and 8 bases at J, leaving 13 bases unmatched. Full variable domain (outside the CDR3, taken from reference TRBV5-6 and TRBJ2-6): DAGVTQSPTHLIKTRGQQVTLRCSPKSGHDTVSWYQQALGQGPQFIFQYYEEEERQRGNFPDRFSGHQFPNYSSELNVNALLLGDSALYLCASSSLMGGQGESNVLTFGAGSRLTVL.

The CDR3 bases are TGCAGCGTTGTTTCCAGGAACGGCTACACCTTC. It encodes CSVVSRNGYTF. The V call is TRBV29-1, the J call TRBJ1-2; D ambiguous. Deletions cut 4 bases from V and 8 bases from J, with 11 bases between. CDR1 is SQVTM and CDR2 is ANQGSEA in the germline V gene. The CDR3 length is 11 residues.

The rearrangement joins TRBV19 to TRBJ2-7, with D unresolved. The CDR3 length is 12 residues. Trimming removed 5 bases at V and 3 bases at J, with 8 bases between. The germline CDR1 and CDR2 sequences are LNHDA and SQIVND (reference sequence). CDR3: CASSPGLYEQYF. The DNA of the CDR3 is TGTGCCAGTAGTCCCGGTCTCTACGAGCAGTACTTC.

The chain recombines TRBV7-6 with TRBJ2-2; tentative D call: TRBD2 (7 bases). The ends were cut back, 5 bases at V and 5 bases at J, with 18 bases in the middle. Looked up from germline, CDR1 is SGHVS and CDR2 is FNYEAQ. This CDR3 region has 16 residues. DNA of the CDR3: TGTGCCAGCAGCCCGATAGGGGGGGCTCGAACCGGGGAGCTGTTTTTT. It codes for CASSPIGGARTGELFF.

The chain uses TRBV18 and TRBJ2-2; 9 positions agree with TRBD1. This CDR3 has 15 amino acids. After removal of 3 bases from V and 4 bases from J, the junction contained 3 bases not matched to a gene. Germline CDR1 is KGHSH and CDR2 is LQKENI. The CDR3: CASSPDRGVTGELFF. The CDR3, as DNA: TGTGCCAGCTCACCCGACAGGGGGGTCACCGGGGAGCTGTTTTTT.

The rearrangement joins TRBV27 to TRBJ1-5; TRBD1 might be the D (5 bases). Germline V gives CDR1 MNHEY, CDR2 SMNVEV (reference sequence). Trimming shortened V by 5 bases and J by 6 bases, and 8 bases separated the two germline ends. CDR3 length: 12 amino acids. The CDR3 coding sequence is TGTGCCAGCAGTAGGGGTGGTCAGCCCCAGCATTTT. It is translated as CASSRGGQPQHF.

About this clone itself: At one end, the junction sequence differs from germline, possibly due to a read error. The CDR3 sequence is CASSQDRTSGGPTIHF. The CDR3 coding sequence is TGCGCCAGCAGCCAAGATCGGACTAGCGGGGGGCCCACAATACATTTT. The chain couples TRBV4-1 to TRBJ2-3; 14 nucleotides match TRBD2. This CDR3 has 16 amino acids. The V gene's germline CDR1 is MGHRA and CDR2 YSYEKL.

This chain joins TRBV4-1 and TRBJ1-2; D gene unclear. The CDR3 loop spans 15 amino acids. Trimming pared 1 base from V and 0 bases from J, leaving 9 bases between. Per germline, CDR1 MGHRA and CDR2 YSYEKL. CDR3 protein: CASSQGTNSNYGYTF. CDR3 DNA sequence: TGCGCCAGCAGCCAAGGAACTAACTCTAACTATGGCTACACCTTC.

The genes are TRBV10-3 and TRBJ2-7, with D tentatively TRBD2 (6 bases). The CDR3 extends over 15 amino acids. Trimming removed 6 bases at V and 6 bases at J, with 21 bases between. The germline V gene encodes CDR1 ENHRY and CDR2 SYGVKD. CDR3 DNA: TGTGCCATCAGCGGAATGGTGGGGCAGGGAGGCGAGCAGTACTTC. This sequence encodes CAISGMVGQGGEQYF.

This rearrangement joins TRBV28 to TRBJ2-1, with 7 bases that match TRBD1. Germline CDR1 and CDR2: MDHEN and SYDVKM. The CDR3 loop spans 14 amino acids. V shed 5 bases, J shed 6 bases, and the junction held 7 bases outside the gene matches. In DNA, the CDR3 is TGTGCCAGCAGTCTAGGGACAGAATTCAATGAGCAGTTCTTC. It yields the protein CASSLGTEFNEQFF.

This chain uses TRBV18 with TRBJ1-1, with a tentative D call TRBD1 (5 bases). Germline lookup yields CDR1 KGHSH and CDR2 LQKENI. V gave up 3 bases and J gave up 6 bases, with 8 bases separating them. CDR3 length equals 12 residues. The CDR3 nucleotides read TGTGCCAGCTCACCGCTGGGGCCTGAAGCTTTCTTT. The encoded protein is CASSPLGPEAFF. Full variable domain (outside the CDR3, taken from reference TRBV18 and TRBJ1-1): NAGVMQNPRHLVRRRGQEARLRCSPMKGHSHVYWYRQLPEEGLKFMVYLQKENIIDESGMPKERFSAEFPKEGPSILRIQQVVRGDSAAYFCASSPLGPEAFFGQGTRLTVV.

This chain joins TRBV6-5 and TRBJ1-6; 7 bases are shared with TRBD1. Germline trimming cut 6 bases from V and 7 bases from J; bases unmatched to any gene: 6. The CDR3 contains 14 residues. The germline V gene has CDR1 MNHEY and CDR2 SVGAGI. CDR3 in DNA: TGTGCCAGCAGAAACAGGGGTAAGAATTCACCCCTCCACTTT. Its protein is CASRNRGKNSPLHF.

The gene calls are TRBV5-6 and TRBJ2-3, with TRBD1 matching 9 bases. The V gene end was trimmed by 2 bases and the J gene end by 4 bases; junction bases not matched to a gene: 8. The CDR3 contains 16 residues. Germline CDR1 is SGHDT and CDR2 is YYEEEE. The CDR3 loop is CASSFRGQGGADTQYF. CDR3 in DNA: TGTGCCAGCAGCTTCAGGGGACAGGGTGGAGCAGATACGCAGTATTTT. Full variable domain (missing parts from reference TRBV5-6 and TRBJ2-3): DAGVTQSPTHLIKTRGQQVTLRCSPKSGHDTVSWYQQALGQGPQFIFQYYEEEERQRGNFPDRFSGHQFPNYSSELNVNALLLGDSALYLCASSFRGQGGADTQYFGPGTRLTVL.

J is TRBJ2-1 and V is TRBV9, with 12 bases that match TRBD2. From germline, CDR1 is SGDLS and CDR2 YYNGEE. With 4 bases clipped from V and 6 bases from J, the junction kept 5 bases outside the gene matches. The CDR3 has 15 residues. CDR3 coding DNA: TGTGCCAGCAGCCCCGGACTAGCGGGGTTCAATGAGCAGTTCTTC. Translating gives CASSPGLAGFNEQFF.

This clone was detected only a few times. The CDR3 here is CASSNPQQGATDTQYF. As DNA, the CDR3 is TGTGCCAGCAGCAACCCCCAGCAGGGGGCCACAGATACGCAGTATTTT. This chain uses TRBV7-9 with TRBJ2-3; 8 nucleotides align to TRBD1. Trimming at V came to 5 bases and at J to 2 bases, leaving 9 bases not matched to a gene. CDR3 length equals 16 residues. Germline values: CDR1 SEHNR, CDR2 FQNEAQ (reference sequence).